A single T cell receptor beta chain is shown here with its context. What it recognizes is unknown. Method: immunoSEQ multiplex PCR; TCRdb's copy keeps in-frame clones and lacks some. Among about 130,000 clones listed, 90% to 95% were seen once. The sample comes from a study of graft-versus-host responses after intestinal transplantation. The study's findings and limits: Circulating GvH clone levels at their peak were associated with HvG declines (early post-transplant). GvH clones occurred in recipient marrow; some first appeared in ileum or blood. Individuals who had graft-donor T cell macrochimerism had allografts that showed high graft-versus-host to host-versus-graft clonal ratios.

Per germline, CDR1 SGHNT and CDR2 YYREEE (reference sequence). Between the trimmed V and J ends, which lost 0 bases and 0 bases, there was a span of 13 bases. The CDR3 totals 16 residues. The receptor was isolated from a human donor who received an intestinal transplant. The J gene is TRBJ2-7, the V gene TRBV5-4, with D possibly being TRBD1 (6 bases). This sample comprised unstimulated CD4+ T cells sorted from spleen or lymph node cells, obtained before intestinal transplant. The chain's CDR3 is CASSLEGDGNSYEQYF. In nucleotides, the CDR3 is TGTGCCAGCAGCTTGGAGGGGGACGGGAACTCCTACGAGCAGTACTTC.